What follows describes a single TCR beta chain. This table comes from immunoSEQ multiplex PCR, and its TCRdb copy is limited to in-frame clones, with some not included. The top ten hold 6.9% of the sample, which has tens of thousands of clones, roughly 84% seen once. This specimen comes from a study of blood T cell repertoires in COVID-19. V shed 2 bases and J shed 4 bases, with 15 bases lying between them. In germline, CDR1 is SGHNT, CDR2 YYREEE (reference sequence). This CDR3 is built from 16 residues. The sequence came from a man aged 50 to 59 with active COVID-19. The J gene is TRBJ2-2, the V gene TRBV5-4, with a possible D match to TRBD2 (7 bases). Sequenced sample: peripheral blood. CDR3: CASSLSRGGGTGELFF. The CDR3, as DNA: TGTGCCAGCAGCTTATCCAGGGGCGGGGGCACCGGGGAGCTGTTTTTT.